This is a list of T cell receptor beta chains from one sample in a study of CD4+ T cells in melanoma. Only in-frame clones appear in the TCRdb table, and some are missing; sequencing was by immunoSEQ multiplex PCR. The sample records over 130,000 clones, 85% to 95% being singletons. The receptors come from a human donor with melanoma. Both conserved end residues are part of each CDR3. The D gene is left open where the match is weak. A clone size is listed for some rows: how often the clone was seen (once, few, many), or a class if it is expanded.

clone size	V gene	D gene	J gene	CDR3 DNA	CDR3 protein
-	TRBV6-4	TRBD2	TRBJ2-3	TGTGCCAGCAGTGGGACTAGCGGGAACACGCAGTATTTT	CASSGTSGNTQYF
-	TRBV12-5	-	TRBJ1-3	TGTGCTAGTGGTTTGGTACGGTGGGGGGAGATTGGCTCTGGAAACACCATATATTTT	CASGLVRWGEIGSGNTIYF
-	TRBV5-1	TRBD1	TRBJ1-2	TGCGCCAGCAGCCCACTAGAGGGGGCGCATGAAGGCTACACCTTC	CASSPLEGAHEGYTF
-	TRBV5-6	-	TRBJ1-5	TGTGCCAGCAGCTTTCAGAGGGGAGGGCAGCCCCAGCATTTT	CASSFQRGGQPQHF
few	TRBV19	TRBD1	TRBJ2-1	TGTGCCAGTCAGCCCCGGGACAGGGTACGCAATGAGCAGTTCTTC	CASQPRDRVRNEQFF
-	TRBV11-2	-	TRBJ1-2	TGTGCCAGCAGCCGGGACGGGAACTATGGCTACACCTTC	CASSRDGNYGYTF
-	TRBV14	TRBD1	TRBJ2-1	TGTGCCAGCAGCCAAGATACAGGGGGCTACAATGAGCAGTTCTTC	CASSQDTGGYNEQFF
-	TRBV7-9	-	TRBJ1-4	TGTGCCAGCAGCTTAGGTGCAACTAATGAAAAACTGTTTTTT	CASSLGATNEKLFF
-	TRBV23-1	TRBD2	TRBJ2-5	TGCGCCAGCACCCTCGGGACTATGGAGACCCAGTACTTC	CASTLGTMETQYF
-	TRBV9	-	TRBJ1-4	TGTGCCAGCAGCGTAGGGGCCCCCGGAGCTGAAAAACTGTTTTTT	CASSVGAPGAEKLFF
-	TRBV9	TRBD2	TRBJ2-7	TGTGCCAGCAGCGAGAGACTAGCGGGCATCTCCTACGAGCAGTACTTC	CASSERLAGISYEQYF
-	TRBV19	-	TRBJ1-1	TGTGCCAGTCGGGGACCCGGTAGGTTCACTGAAGCTTTCTTT	CASRGPGRFTEAFF
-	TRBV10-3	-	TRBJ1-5	TGTGCCATCAGTGAGTCTACTGGGGAGGGCCAGCCCCAGCATTTT	CAISESTGEGQPQHF
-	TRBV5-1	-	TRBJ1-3	TGCGCCAGCAGCTTGGACGGGGGTGGTGGAAACACCATATATTTT	CASSLDGGGGNTIYF
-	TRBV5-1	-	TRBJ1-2	TGCGCCAGCAGCAGCGAGGATGGCTATGGCTACACCTTC	CASSSEDGYGYTF
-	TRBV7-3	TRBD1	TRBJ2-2	TGTGCCAGCAGCCCCGGGACAGGGGGCGTCGGCGGGGAGCTGTTTTTT	CASSPGTGGVGGELFF
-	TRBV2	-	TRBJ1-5	TGTGCCAGCAACGGACCCTATCAGCCCCAGCATTTT	CASNGPYQPQHF
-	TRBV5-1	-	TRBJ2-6	TGCGCCAGCAGTTACGACTACTCTGGGGCCAACGTCCTGACTTTC	CASSYDYSGANVLTF
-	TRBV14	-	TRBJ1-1	TGTGCCAGCAGCCAAGCCCCCCCGGCGACTGAAGCTTTCTTT	CASSQAPPATEAFF
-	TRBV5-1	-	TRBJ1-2	TGCGCCAGCAGCTTGGTGGCGTCTGACTATGGCTACACCTTC	CASSLVASDYGYTF
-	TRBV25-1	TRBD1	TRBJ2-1	TGTGCCAGCTGGGGGGCCGGACAGGGGGCAAGCAATGAGCAGTTCTTC	CASWGAGQGASNEQFF
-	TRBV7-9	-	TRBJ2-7	TGTGCCAGCAGCTTAGCAGGGGCCGAGCAGTACTTC	CASSLAGAEQYF
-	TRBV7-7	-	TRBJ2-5	TGTGCTAGCAGCTCGGAGTTAGCTGAAGAGACCCAGTACTTC	CASSSELAEETQYF
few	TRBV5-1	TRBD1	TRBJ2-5	TGCGCCAGCAGCTTCAGCCATAAATCGGGACAGGGGGCAGGAGAGACCCAGTACTTC	CASSFSHKSGQGAGETQYF
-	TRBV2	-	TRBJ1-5	TGTGCCAGCAGTGAAGCGTCGGACACCCAGCCCCAGCATTTT	CASSEASDTQPQHF
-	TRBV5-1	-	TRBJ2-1	TGCGCCAGCAGCTTGGCGAGTGGCACCTACAATGAGCAGTTCTTC	CASSLASGTYNEQFF
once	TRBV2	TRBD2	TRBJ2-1	TGTGCCAGCAGTGAAAGGACTAGAAGCTCCTACAATGAGCAGTTCTTC	CASSERTRSSYNEQFF
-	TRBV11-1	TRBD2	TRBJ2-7	TGTGCCAGCAGCTCAATCGAGCGGGGGTCCCCCTACGAGCAGTACTTC	CASSSIERGSPYEQYF
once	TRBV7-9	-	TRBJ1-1	TGTGCCAGCAGCCGGGACATCGGTGGAGCTTTCTTT	CASSRDIGGAFF
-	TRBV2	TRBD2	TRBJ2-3	TGTGCCAGCACTCCGGGACTAGCGGGGGGCCGTGATACGCAGTATTTT	CASTPGLAGGRDTQYF